The clone carrying this T cell receptor (beta chain) was observed many times. Its antigen is as yet unknown. This sample stems from a study of spatial heterogeneity in lung cancer. Study overall: A strong correlation was found between TCR transcript counts in tumor regions and a T cell module score derived from matched bulk RNA-seq. Study findings and constraints: Counts of expanded intratumoral alpha and beta TCRs tracked tumor mutation counts. Coverage of tumor T cells, by estimate, reached around 7.5% for alpha chains and about 12% for beta chains.

Noted time point: sample taken at primary tumor resection. The germline gives CDR1 LGHDT, CDR2 YNNKEL (reference sequence). The CDR3 is made up of 16 amino acids. The trim removed 6 bases at V and 3 bases at J, leaving 11 bases unmatched. TCRdb re-analysed the 5' RACE reads in MiXCR, keeping a single row per CDR3 protein. This sample has a few thousand distinct CDR3 sequences, with under 7.5% found just once. This sample comprised lung tumor tissue, obtained at surgery. The rearrangement joins TRBV3-1 to TRBJ1-1; 9 nucleotides match TRBD1. This clonotype originated in a male donor with early-stage non-small cell lung cancer. CDR3 sequence (DNA): TGTGCCAGCAGGTTACAGGGGGCGCGTAGGGACACTGAAGCTTTCTTT. This translates into CASRLQGARRDTEAFF.